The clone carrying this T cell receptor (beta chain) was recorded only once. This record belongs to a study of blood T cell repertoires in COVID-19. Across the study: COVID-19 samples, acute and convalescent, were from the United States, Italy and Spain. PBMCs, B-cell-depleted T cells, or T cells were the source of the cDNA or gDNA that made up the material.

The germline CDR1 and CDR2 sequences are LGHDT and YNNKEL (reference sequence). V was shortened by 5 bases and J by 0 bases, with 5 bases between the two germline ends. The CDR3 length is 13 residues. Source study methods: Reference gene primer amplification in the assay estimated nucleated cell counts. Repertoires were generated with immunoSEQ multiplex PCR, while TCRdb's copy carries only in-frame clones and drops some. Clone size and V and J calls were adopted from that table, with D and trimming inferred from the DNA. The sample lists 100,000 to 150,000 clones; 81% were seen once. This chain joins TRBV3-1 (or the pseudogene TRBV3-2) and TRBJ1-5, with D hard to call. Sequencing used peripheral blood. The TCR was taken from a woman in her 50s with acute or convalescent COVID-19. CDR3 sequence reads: CASSSLSNQPQHF. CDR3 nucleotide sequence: TGTGCCAGCAGCTCCCTTAGCAATCAGCCCCAGCATTTT.